This T cell receptor (beta chain) appears in the sequencing data of a study of cytomegalovirus exposure and HLA in healthy donors. In the PCR, 60 Vbeta and 13 Jbeta primers were used. The repertoire was sequenced with immunoSEQ multiplex PCR; TCRdb's copy has only in-frame clones and lacks some. Among hundreds of thousands of clones, around 80% were seen once, and the ten largest hold around 6%. This clone was detected once. V was shortened by 3 bases and J by 1 base, with 11 bases between the two germline ends. This CDR3 comprises 15 residues. Germline assignment: CDR1 MNHEY and CDR2 SMNVEV (reference sequence).

The V call is TRBV27, the J call TRBJ2-3, with D tentatively TRBD2 (5 bases). This TCR derives from a man between 40 and 49 years old in good health and CMV-seropositive. Sequenced: PBMCs. The CDR3: CASSFSGGRTDTQYF. For the CDR3, the DNA is TGTGCCAGCAGTTTCTCCGGAGGACGCACAGATACGCAGTATTTT.